This TCR beta chain was captured in a study of OX40 agonist ivuxolimab in advanced cancers. Study-level background: Patients achieving partial responses numbered three: one hepatocellular carcinoma case and two cutaneous melanoma cases.

Cycle 7 day 1, cycle 4 day 1, and baseline were the timepoints at which blood was sampled. This clone came up once. The CDR3 is 16 residues long. J lost 4 bases, V lost 3 bases, and 4 bases had no gene match. The germline V gene encodes CDR1 LGHNA and CDR2 YNFKEQ. The table came from immunoSEQ multiplex PCR; TCRdb's copy has only in-frame clones and leaves some out. The sample has more than 80,000 clones; around nine tenths are singletons. The chain combines TRBV4-2 with TRBJ2-5; 14 bases match TRBD2. This receptor was identified in an adult with an advanced solid tumor such as melanoma, head and neck, liver or kidney cancer. The input for sequencing was CD4+ or CD8+ T cells sorted from blood, taken in a trial of the OX40 agonist ivuxolimab. The CDR3 DNA reads as TGTGCCAGCAGCCAGACTAGCGGGAGGGCCTTAGAGACCCAGTACTTC. It specifies CASSQTSGRALETQYF.